These 7 T cell receptor beta chains were all obtained from the same sample, sequenced in a study of blood T cell repertoires in COVID-19. Sequencing was performed with immunoSEQ multiplex PCR; in TCRdb, only in-frame clones are kept and a portion is missing. The sample carries fewer than 300,000 clones, about nine tenths recorded once. Sequencing input: peripheral blood. The receptors stem from a woman between 45 and 60 years old with COVID-19, enrolled during active disease.

This clone appeared once. The V and J genes are TRBV5-4 and TRBJ2-1; the D gene is possibly TRBD2 (5 bases). Trimming cost V 0 bases and J 10 bases, with 17 bases left between them. The CDR3 consists of 15 residues. Germline V gene lookup returns CDR1 SGHNT and CDR2 YYREEE (reference sequence). The CDR3 nucleotides read TGTGCCAGCAGCTTGGAAGCGGCCACTACACGGGAGCAGTTCTTC. It encodes CASSLEAATTREQFF.

The CDR3 DNA sequence: TGTGCCTCAGCGGAAACATCCTACACTGAAGCTTTCTTT. It codes for CASAETSYTEAFF. V usage is TRBV6-4 and J usage is TRBJ1-1; D not certain. This CDR3 is 13 amino acids long. Germline-derived CDR1 and CDR2 are MRHNA and SNTAGT. Trimming removed 11 bases at V and 3 bases at J, with 16 bases between.

The J gene is TRBJ2-7, the V gene TRBV11-2, with 7 bases aligning to TRBD2. This CDR3 has 18 residues. After removal of 4 bases from V and 2 bases from J, the junction contained 17 bases not matched to a gene. CDR1 SGHAT and CDR2 FQNNGV come from the germline V gene. The CDR3 loop is CASSYSVVGEGSTYEQYF. Written as DNA, the CDR3 is TGTGCCAGCAGCTATAGCGTTGTTGGGGAGGGGTCGACCTACGAGCAGTACTTC.

The V gene is TRBV7-6, the J gene TRBJ2-7; 9 bases match TRBD2. The CDR3 has 18 amino acids. The V segment lost 2 bases and the J segment 4 bases; nucleotides outside the gene matches: 15. The germline gives CDR1 SGHVS, CDR2 FNYEAQ. CDR3: CASSLQAGASGAAYEQYF. CDR3 bases: TGTGCCAGCAGCTTACAGGCTGGGGCTAGCGGGGCCGCATACGAGCAGTACTTC.

V usage is TRBV3-1 (or the pseudogene TRBV3-2) and J usage is TRBJ1-1; D is possibly TRBD1 (5 bases). V was clipped by 2 bases and J by 0 bases, with 13 bases between them. The CDR3 has 16 amino acids. Looked up from germline, CDR1 is LGHDT and CDR2 is YNNKEL (reference sequence). CDR3 residues: CASSQYPRQLNTEAFF. The CDR3 DNA reads TGTGCCAGCAGCCAATATCCGCGACAGCTGAACACTGAAGCTTTCTTT.

The rearrangement links TRBV19 to TRBJ1-4, with 11 nucleotides matching TRBD1. CDR3 size: 18 residues. Germline-derived CDR1 and CDR2 are LNHDA and SQIVND (reference sequence). J gave up 0 bases and V 7 bases, and 10 bases lay outside the gene matches. CDR3 bases: TGTGCCAGTACCACGGACAGGGGGCTTAAGGCAACTAATGAAAAACTGTTTTTT. It is translated as CASTTDRGLKATNEKLFF.

The V call is TRBV5-4, the J call TRBJ1-6; TRBD1 aligns across 7 bases. CDR1 is SGHNT and CDR2 is YYREEE in the germline V gene (reference sequence). Trimming removed 4 bases from V and 7 bases from J; junction bases left unmatched: 5. CDR3 length: 14 amino acids. CDR3 nucleotide sequence: TGTGCCAGCAGCCCCCGACAGGGAAATTCACCCCTCCACTTT. Translation: CASSPRQGNSPLHF.